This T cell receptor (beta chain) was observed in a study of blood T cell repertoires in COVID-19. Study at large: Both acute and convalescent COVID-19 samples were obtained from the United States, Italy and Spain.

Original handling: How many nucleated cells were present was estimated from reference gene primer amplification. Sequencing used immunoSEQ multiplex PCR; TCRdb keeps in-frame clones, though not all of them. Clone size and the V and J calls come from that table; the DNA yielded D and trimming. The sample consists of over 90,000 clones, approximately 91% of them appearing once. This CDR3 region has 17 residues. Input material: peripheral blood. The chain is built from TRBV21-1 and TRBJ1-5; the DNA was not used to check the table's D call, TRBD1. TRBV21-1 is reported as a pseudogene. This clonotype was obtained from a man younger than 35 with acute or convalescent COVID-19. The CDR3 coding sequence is TGTGCCAGCAGCAAAGCGGGGGCCCGAGGAGGCAATCAGCCCCAGCATTTT. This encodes CASSKAGARGGNQPQHF.